Below are 7 T cell receptor beta chains sequenced from a single sample in a study of control samples from healthy donors and cancer patients. Sequencing was performed with immunoSEQ multiplex PCR; in TCRdb, only in-frame clones are kept and a portion is missing. The sample records tens of thousands of clones, about 87% being singletons. Sequencing was done on a sample of blood. These receptors all come from a woman aged 70-85 years in good health.

The rearrangement links TRBV30 to TRBJ1-5, with D maybe TRBD1 (6 bases). CDR1 GTSNPN and CDR2 SVGIG come from the germline V gene (reference sequence). This CDR3 region has 13 residues. Trimming stripped 2 bases from V and 6 bases from J, with 11 bases between. In DNA, the CDR3 is TGTGCCTGGAGTACAGGGATGGGTCAGCCCCAGCATTTT. It translates to CAWSTGMGQPQHF.

This chain joins TRBV28 and TRBJ2-3, with D possibly matching TRBD1 (5 bases). V was cut by 3 bases and J by 4 bases, with 11 bases left in between. The CDR3 consists of 14 residues. From germline, CDR1 is MDHEN and CDR2 SYDVKM. In DNA form, the CDR3 reads TGTGCCAGCAGTTTGCCCGTCAGGGCAGATACGCAGTATTTT. Translating it yields CASSLPVRADTQYF.

The chain carries TRBV6-2 or TRBV6-3 and TRBJ2-2; D possibly corresponds to TRBD2 (6 bases). Germline loops: CDR1 MNHEY, CDR2 SVGEGT. This CDR3 is 16 amino acids long. The germline V and J ends were trimmed by 6 bases and 2 bases, with 16 bases remaining between them. The CDR3 is CASSPSTGSNTGELFF. In nucleotides, the CDR3 is TGTGCCAGCAGCCCGTCAACCGGGAGTAACACCGGGGAGCTGTTTTTT.

The chain has TRBV5-5 and TRBJ2-5; D may match TRBD1 or TRBD2 (7 bases each). CDR1 SGHKS and CDR2 YYEKEE come from the germline V gene (reference sequence). The CDR3 covers 14 residues. V was cut by 3 bases and J by 3 bases, with 12 bases left in between. CDR3 DNA: TGTGCCAGCAGCTGGCAGGGGGGGGAAGAGACCCAGTACTTC. Translation: CASSWQGGEETQYF.

This clone was counted once. This chain connects TRBV6-5 to TRBJ1-5; TRBD1 aligns across 7 bases. Germline V CDR1 and CDR2: MNHEY, SVGAGI. V shed 4 bases and J 4 bases; nucleotides not matched to a gene: 4. CDR3 length: 14 residues. The CDR3 here is CASSSGQANQPQHF. The CDR3 DNA reads TGTGCCAGCAGTTCAGGACAGGCTAATCAGCCCCAGCATTTT.

The chain is built from TRBV9 and TRBJ1-1; D possibly corresponds to TRBD1 (5 bases). This CDR3 spans 13 amino acids. The V and J ends lost 0 bases and 6 bases respectively, with 9 bases between them. Germline V gives CDR1 SGDLS, CDR2 YYNGEE. CDR3 in amino acids: CASSVGGEAEAFF. CDR3 in DNA: TGTGCCAGCAGCGTAGGGGGCGAGGCTGAAGCTTTCTTT.

The chain recombines TRBV19 with TRBJ1-1; the D gene is possibly TRBD1 (5 bases). The CDR3 is 13 residues long. Germline CDR1 LNHDA, CDR2 SQIVND (reference sequence). The germline V and J ends were trimmed by 5 bases and 5 bases, with 12 bases remaining between them. The CDR3 sequence: CASSPSGGTEAFF. CDR3 sequence (DNA): TGTGCCAGTAGTCCGAGTGGGGGAACTGAAGCTTTCTTT.